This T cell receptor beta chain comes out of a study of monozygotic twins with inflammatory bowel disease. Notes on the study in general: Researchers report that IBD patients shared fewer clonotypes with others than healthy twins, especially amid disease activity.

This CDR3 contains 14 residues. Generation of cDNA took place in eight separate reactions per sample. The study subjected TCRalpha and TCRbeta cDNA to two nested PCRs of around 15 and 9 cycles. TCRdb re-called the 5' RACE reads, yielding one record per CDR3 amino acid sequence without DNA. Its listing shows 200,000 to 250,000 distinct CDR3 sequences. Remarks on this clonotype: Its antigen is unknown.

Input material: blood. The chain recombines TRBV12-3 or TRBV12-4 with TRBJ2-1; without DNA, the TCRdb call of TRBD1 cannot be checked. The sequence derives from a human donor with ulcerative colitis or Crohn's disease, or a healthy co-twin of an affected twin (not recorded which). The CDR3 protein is CASSLIQAGGEQFF.